This T cell receptor beta chain was recovered during a study of OX40 agonist ivuxolimab in advanced cancers. Study-level background: An agonistic human IgG2 monoclonal antibody against OX40 (CD134) was given. Prior therapy, whether anti-PD-1, anti-PD-L1 or anti-CTLA-4, was allowed, and approximately 37% had some.

On this clone: Its target is unknown.

CDR1 and CDR2 (germline): MNHNY, SVGAGI (reference sequence). V lost 6 bases, J lost 4 bases, and 9 bases stayed unmatched. CDR3 length equals 16 residues. Here immunoSEQ multiplex PCR was the method, and the copy in TCRdb shows in-frame clones only, minus some. Among tens of thousands of clones listed, 80% to 95% were seen once. Study-wide results and caveats: CD4+ and CD8+ blood T cells expanded clonally by week 6 at 0.1 to 3.0 mg/kg. At 0.1-3.0 mg/kg, partial responders had clonal expansion among the lowest observed.

This TCR was sampled from an adult with an advanced solid tumor such as melanoma, head and neck, liver or kidney cancer. The rearrangement links TRBV6-6 to TRBJ2-2, with 9 bases matching TRBD2. Sequencing was performed on CD4+ or CD8+ T cells sorted from blood, taken in a trial of the OX40 agonist ivuxolimab. Here the CDR3 reads CASRTGREGVTGELFF. The CDR3 bases are TGTGCCAGCAGAACCGGGCGGGAGGGGGTCACCGGGGAGCTGTTTTTT.